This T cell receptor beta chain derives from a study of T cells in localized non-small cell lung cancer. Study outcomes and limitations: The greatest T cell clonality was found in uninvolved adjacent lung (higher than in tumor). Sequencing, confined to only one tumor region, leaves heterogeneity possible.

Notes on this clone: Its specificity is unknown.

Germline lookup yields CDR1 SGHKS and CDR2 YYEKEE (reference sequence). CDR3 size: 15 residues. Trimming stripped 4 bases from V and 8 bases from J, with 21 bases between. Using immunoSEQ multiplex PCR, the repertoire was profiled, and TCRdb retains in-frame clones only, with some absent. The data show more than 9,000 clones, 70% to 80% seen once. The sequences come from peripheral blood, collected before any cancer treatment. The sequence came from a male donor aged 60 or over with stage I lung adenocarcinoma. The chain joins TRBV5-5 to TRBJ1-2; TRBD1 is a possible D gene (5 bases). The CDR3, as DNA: TGTGCCAGCAGCCCCGGGGCCTCGGAGGAATGGGGCTACACCTTC. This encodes CASSPGASEEWGYTF.